This T cell receptor (beta chain) was sequenced for a study of shared clonotypes between healthy human individuals. General study findings and limits: Against clonotypes common to all four donors, non-shared ones had lower generation probabilities. The study generally estimated greater richness for naive than memory subsets.

The study drew its donors from healthy HIV-negative adults without recent acute infections or vaccinations. CDR1 is DFQATT and CDR2 is SNEGSKA in the germline V gene (reference sequence). This CDR3 spans 11 amino acids. V was clipped by 5 bases and J by 4 bases, with 9 bases between them. TCRdb keeps only in-frame clones here, not all; method: immunoSEQ multiplex PCR. In the table there are 950,000 to 1,100,000 clones, around four fifths of which are singletons. Remarks on this clone: Antigen: not known.

Sample: memory CD4+ T cells sorted from blood. The subset: CD45RA-negative fraction. The receptor was derived from a man between 18 and 35 years old in good health. This chain joins TRBV20-1 and TRBJ2-7, with a tentative D call TRBD1 (6 bases). The CDR3 region has the DNA TGCAGTGCTGGGGGCTTTTACGAGCAGTACTTC. It encodes CSAGGFYEQYF.